One and the same sample provided the 5 T cell receptor beta chains below, sequenced in a study of blood T cell repertoires in COVID-19. Clones were read by immunoSEQ multiplex PCR, and TCRdb kept only the in-frame ones, dropping some. The sample contains about 80,000 clones, less than 85% of which appear only once. What was sequenced was peripheral blood. The receptors come from a man in his sixties or seventies with active or convalescent COVID-19.

The V and J genes are TRBV21-1 and TRBJ2-3; the tabulated D call, TRBD2, remains unverified against the DNA. TRBV21-1 is listed as a pseudogene. The CDR3 totals 15 residues. CDR3 region: CASIQRDLATDTQYF. CDR3 DNA sequence: TGTGCCAGCATACAGCGGGACCTAGCCACAGATACGCAGTATTTT.

The genes are TRBV10-3 and TRBJ1-1; no definite D call. The length of the CDR3 is 14 residues. The V end was cut by 5 bases, the J end by 1 base, with 11 bases between. Looked up from germline, CDR1 is ENHRY and CDR2 is SYGVKD. The CDR3 spells CAISSDAGNTEAFF. Here the CDR3 DNA reads TGTGCCATCAGTTCGGATGCAGGGAACACTGAAGCTTTCTTT.

In this sample, this clone turned up a few times. The chain recombines TRBV6-6 with TRBJ2-5; the D gene is possibly TRBD1 (6 bases). This CDR3 region has 16 residues. V dropped 5 bases and J dropped 4 bases, with 20 bases sitting between them. From germline, CDR1 is MNHNY and CDR2 SVGAGI (reference sequence). For the CDR3, the DNA is TGTGCCAGCAGTCGAACGGGACATAACTCCTTAGAGACCCAGTACTTC. This encodes CASSRTGHNSLETQYF.

The V and J genes are TRBV27 and TRBJ2-1, with D hard to call. Trimming cost V 2 bases and J 16 bases, with 21 bases left between them. Germline CDR1 is MNHEY and CDR2 is SMNVEV (reference sequence). The CDR3 sequence is 14 residues long. The CDR3: CASSLKVLESRQFF. Here the CDR3 DNA reads TGTGCCAGCAGTTTAAAGGTTCTCGAGTCCAGGCAATTCTTC.

The rearrangement uses TRBV10-3 and TRBJ1-3; no firm D call. V was shortened by 4 bases and J by 0 bases, with 10 bases between the two germline ends. The CDR3 contains 15 residues. CDR1 and CDR2 from the germline V gene are ENHRY and SYGVKD. The CDR3 DNA reads as TGTGCCATCAGTGGGAGTCAGAGCTCTGGAAACACCATATATTTT. This sequence encodes CAISGSQSSGNTIYF.